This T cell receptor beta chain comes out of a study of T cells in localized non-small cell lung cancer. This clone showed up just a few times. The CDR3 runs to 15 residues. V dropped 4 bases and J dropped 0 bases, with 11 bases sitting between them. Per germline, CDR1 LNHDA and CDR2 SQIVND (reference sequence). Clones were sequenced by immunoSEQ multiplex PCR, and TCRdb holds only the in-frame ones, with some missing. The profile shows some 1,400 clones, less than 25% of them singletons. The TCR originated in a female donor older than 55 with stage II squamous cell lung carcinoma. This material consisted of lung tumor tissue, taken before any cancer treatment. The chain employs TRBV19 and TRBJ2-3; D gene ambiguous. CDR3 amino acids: CASSRTRFSTDTQYF. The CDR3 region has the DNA TGTGCCAGTAGTAGAACACGGTTTAGCACAGATACGCAGTATTTT.